This paragraph reports one TCR beta chain. The data were taken from a study of T cell responses to AZD1222 COVID-19 vaccine. Produced via immunoSEQ multiplex PCR; TCRdb's table is partial and in-frame only. The table lists just over 90,000 clones, approximately 92% of them singletons. Second-dose groups at about 4 or about 12 weeks were pooled. This CDR3 is built from 13 residues. The germline V gene has CDR1 SGHAT and CDR2 FQNNGV. Trimming took 1 base from V and 3 from J, leaving 6 bases between them. The rearrangement uses TRBV11-2 and TRBJ1-1; no firm D call. The sequence was collected from an adult who received the AZD1222 COVID-19 vaccine. This specimen was peripheral blood, taken 28 days after the second AZD1222 dose. CDR3 in DNA: TGTGCCAGCAGCTTAGGTCAGTACACTGAAGCTTTCTTT. Its protein product is CASSLGQYTEAFF.